The 14 T cell receptor beta chains in this list originate from one sample, sequenced in a study of prognosis after radiotherapy for stage I lung cancer. Amplification of the TCR beta CDR3 (from genomic DNA) was done by two-round multiplex PCR. With primers specific to each TRBV and TRBJ gene, the first-round PCR was performed. TCRdb independently ran MiXCR on the multiplex PCR reads; one entry per CDR3 protein. Of about 21,000 distinct CDR3 sequences in the sample, 43% were seen once. The material sequenced was PBMCs, taken before or after stereotactic body radiation therapy (not recorded which). These receptors all stem from a donor over 45 with non-small cell lung cancer.

This clonotype occurred many times. V gene TRBV6-5 combines with J gene TRBJ2-4; D unresolved. V lost 0 bases to trimming and J lost 1 base, with 10 bases between them. Germline values: CDR1 MNHEY, CDR2 SVGAGI. The CDR3 is 16 residues long. CDR3 DNA: TGTGCCAGCAGTTACTCGATCGTAGGGGCCAAAAACATTCAGTACTTC. As protein: CASSYSIVGAKNIQYF.

This clonotype was detected many times. The J gene is TRBJ2-2, the V gene TRBV10-3; 7 bases are a match to TRBD1. The CDR3 has 14 residues. Germline assignment: CDR1 ENHRY and CDR2 SYGVKD. Losses at the gene ends were 3 bases for V and 5 bases for J; bases not matched to a gene: 3. The CDR3 region is CAISDRGRTGELFF. The CDR3 bases are TGTGCCATCAGTGATAGGGGGCGTACCGGGGAGCTGTTTTTT.

To note about this clonotype: This may be a read error, as it is one base from a much larger clone. This chain links TRBV5-5 with TRBJ2-7, with D unresolved. The CDR3 has 14 amino acids. The germline V gene encodes CDR1 SGHKS and CDR2 YYEKEE (reference sequence). Here the CDR3 reads CAISLYSALGEQYF. CDR3 nucleotides: TGTGCCATCAGCTTGTACTCGGCCTTGGGCGAGCAGTACTTC.

On this clonotype itself: Relative to the germline gene, one junction end is altered; a read error may explain this. V usage is TRBV7-9 and J usage is TRBJ2-2, with D unresolved. CDR1 and CDR2 from the germline V gene are SEHNR and FQNEAQ (reference sequence). This CDR3 spans 13 amino acids. CDR3 bases: TGTGCCAGCAGCTTAGGCATCACCGGTGAGCTGTTTTTT. Translated, it gives CASSLGITGELFF.

Ten or more counts support this clonotype. The chain joins TRBV20-1 to TRBJ2-5; 9 bases align to TRBD1. The CDR3 sequence is 13 residues long. Unmatched junction bases numbered 5, after V lost 6 bases and J lost 3 bases. Germline V gives CDR1 DFQATT, CDR2 SNEGSKA (reference sequence). The CDR3 region has the DNA TGCAGTGCGCAGACAGGGGGAAAAGAGACCCAGTACTTC. It specifies CSAQTGGKETQYF.

This clonotype came up a few times. A read error likely explains this, since a far larger clone differs by one base. The chain employs TRBV6-2 or TRBV6-3 and TRBJ1-5; no clear D gene. CDR1 is MNHEY and CDR2 is SVGEGT in the germline V gene. This CDR3 contains 13 residues. CDR3 sequence: CAGRSRLDQPQHF. DNA of the CDR3: TGTGCCGGCAGATCGCGACTCGATCAGCCCCAGCATTTT.

This clonotype was picked up many times. V and J are TRBV20-1 and TRBJ2-7, with TRBD2 identical over 7 bases. Germline CDR1 and CDR2: DFQATT and SNEGSKA (reference sequence). CDR3 length: 13 residues. Trimming cost V 8 bases and J 3 bases; bases outside gene matches: 10. CDR3 sequence (DNA): TGCAGTATCGGGGGGAGGGCTCTCTACGAGCAGTACTTC. Translating it yields CSIGGRALYEQYF.

This clonotype was seen at least ten times. The J gene is TRBJ1-1, the V gene TRBV4-1; 8 bases align to TRBD1. CDR1 and CDR2 (germline): MGHRA, YSYEKL. V was pared by 4 bases and J by 10 bases, with 14 bases of the junction left unmatched. The CDR3 extends over 15 amino acids. The CDR3 sequence is CASSPEAGQGLSAFF. As DNA, the CDR3 is TGCGCCAGCAGCCCCGAAGCCGGACAGGGCCTTTCAGCTTTCTTT.

Concerning this clonotype: A far larger clone is one nucleotide away, so this likely arose from a read error. The J gene is TRBJ2-3, the V gene TRBV6-5; no reliable D call. The CDR3 covers 15 residues. Germline assignment: CDR1 MNHEY and CDR2 SVGAGI. The ends were cut back, 2 bases at V and 3 bases at J, with 12 bases in the middle. CDR3 in amino acids: CASSYRAKTTDTQYF. In DNA form, the CDR3 reads TGTGCCAGCAGTTACCGGGCTAAAACTACAGATACGCAGTATTTT.

In its sample, this clonotype ranks as medium-sized (0.01 to 0.1%). This rearrangement joins TRBV19 to TRBJ1-6; D unresolved. The germline CDR1 and CDR2 sequences are LNHDA and SQIVND (reference sequence). The CDR3 sequence is 17 residues long. V was shortened by 4 bases and J by 7 bases, with 20 bases between the two germline ends. The chain's CDR3 is CASSRNFRRRTNSPLHF. Here the CDR3 DNA reads TGTGCCAGTAGTAGGAATTTTAGACGAAGGACCAATTCACCCCTCCACTTT.

For this clonotype: Possible read error: a much larger clone is one base away. The rearrangement links TRBV5-1 to TRBJ2-5; no reliable D call. The CDR3 is made up of 14 amino acids. V was trimmed by 9 bases and J by 5 bases, leaving 20 bases between them. CDR1 is SGHRS, CDR2 YFSETQ, per germline. CDR3 DNA: TGCGCCACCCGGTTTCTCCACAGTAGGGAGACCCAGTACTTC. Protein product: CATRFLHSRETQYF.

CDR3 nucleotide sequence: TGCGCCAGCAGCTTGGAGGGGATCGGAAACATTCAGTACTTC. Amino acids: CASSLEGIGNIQYF. The genes are TRBV5-1 and TRBJ2-4; possible D gene TRBD1, 5 bases. V gave up 0 bases and J gave up 6 bases, with 10 bases separating them. From germline, CDR1 is SGHRS and CDR2 YFSETQ. The CDR3 runs 14 residues.

This CDR3 is CASTDPGQGRTEAFF. The CDR3 DNA reads as TGCGCCAGCACCGACCCGGGACAGGGCCGTACTGAAGCTTTCTTT. V and J are TRBV5-1 and TRBJ1-1, with TRBD1 matching over 9 bases. The CDR3 contains 15 residues. Germline V gene lookup returns CDR1 SGHRS and CDR2 YFSETQ. Losses at the gene ends were 6 bases for V and 5 bases for J; bases not matched to a gene: 11.

V gene TRBV6-1 combines with J gene TRBJ2-3, with no clear D. Looked up from germline, CDR1 is MNHNS and CDR2 is SASEGT. The germline V and J ends were trimmed by 8 bases and 3 bases, with 12 bases remaining between them. The CDR3 length is 13 residues. The DNA for the CDR3 is TGTGCCAGCGAATTGGCAGAGACAGATACGCAGTATTTT. Translated, it gives CASELAETDTQYF.